The 30 T cell receptor beta chains in this list originate from one sample, sequenced in a study of blood T cell repertoires in COVID-19. Profiling relied on immunoSEQ multiplex PCR, and the TCRdb table lists in-frame clones only, not all of them. The sample contains over 200,000 clones, approximately 81% of which appear only once. Input material: peripheral blood. The receptors here all came from an elderly woman with acute or convalescent COVID-19.

The CDR3 nucleotides read TGTGCCAGCAGACTCCGCATGATTGGCTACAATGAGCAGTTCTTC. It yields the protein CASRLRMIGYNEQFF. The chain is built from TRBV6-5 and TRBJ2-1, with D hard to call. Germline lookup yields CDR1 MNHEY and CDR2 SVGAGI. Trimming removed 6 bases at V and 3 bases at J, with 15 bases between. CDR3 length: 15 amino acids.

The chain links TRBV10-3 to TRBJ1-4; possible D gene TRBD1, 6 bases. The CDR3 covers 13 residues. Per the germline V gene, CDR1 is ENHRY and CDR2 is SYGVKD. The V end lost 6 bases, the J end lost 5 bases, and 10 bases lay between the germline ends. CDR3 DNA sequence: TGTGCCATCAGGCCTGGACAGAATGAAAAACTGTTTTTT. As protein: CAIRPGQNEKLFF.

The J gene is TRBJ2-1, the V gene TRBV7-3; D is perhaps TRBD1 (5 bases). CDR1 is SGHTA and CDR2 is FQGTGA in the germline V gene. V lost 2 bases and J lost 0, with 8 bases in between. The CDR3 extends over 15 amino acids. As DNA, the CDR3 is TGTGCCAGCAGCTTAGCGCAGGGCTCCTACAATGAGCAGTTCTTC. Encoded protein: CASSLAQGSYNEQFF.

The count of this clone is one. The V call is TRBV29-1, the J call TRBJ1-2; no reliable D call. The CDR3 has 13 amino acids. The germline CDR1 and CDR2 sequences are SQVTM and ANQGSEA. Trimming cost V 5 bases and J 3 bases, with 13 bases left between them. The DNA of the CDR3 is TGCAGCGTTTCTGAAGGGAGAGACTATGGCTACACCTTC. Its protein is CSVSEGRDYGYTF.

This chain uses TRBV5-4 with TRBJ2-7; D might be TRBD1 (6 bases). V was shortened by 0 bases and J by 4 bases, with 17 bases between the two germline ends. The germline gives CDR1 SGHNT, CDR2 YYREEE (reference sequence). The CDR3 has 16 amino acids. The CDR3 region has the DNA TGTGCCAGCAGCTTGGGGACAGTGAGAACGACGTACGAGCAGTACTTC. Amino acid sequence: CASSLGTVRTTYEQYF.

The gene calls are TRBV2 and TRBJ1-4; no clear D gene. Looked up from germline, CDR1 is SNHLY and CDR2 is FYNNEI. V was shortened by 3 bases and J by 10 bases, with 9 bases between the two germline ends. The CDR3 extends over 12 amino acids. The CDR3, as DNA: TGTGCCAGCAGTGACCTCAACGGAAAACTGTTTTTT. Translated, it gives CASSDLNGKLFF.

The rearrangement links TRBV6-2 or TRBV6-3 to TRBJ2-5; no clear D gene. V lost 3 bases and J lost 5, with 7 bases in between. This CDR3 comprises 12 residues. Germline V gene lookup returns CDR1 MNHEY and CDR2 SVGEGT. The CDR3 nucleotides are TGTGCCAGCAGTTATTCCCTCGAGACCCAGTACTTC. Protein product: CASSYSLETQYF.

The rearrangement joins TRBV11-2 to TRBJ2-2; 9 bases line up with TRBD1. This CDR3 spans 15 amino acids. Germline assignment: CDR1 SGHAT and CDR2 FQNNGV. Losses at the gene ends were 3 bases for V and 7 bases for J; bases not matched to a gene: 6. The CDR3 is CASSFTGQGYGELFF. DNA for the CDR3: TGTGCCAGCAGCTTTACGGGACAGGGATACGGGGAGCTGTTTTTT. Together with reference TRBV11-2 and TRBJ2-2, the CDR3 gives the full variable domain: EAGVAQSPRYKIIEKRQSVAFWCNPISGHATLYWYQQILGQGPKLLIQFQNNGVVDDSQLPKDRFSAERLKGVDSTLKIQPAKLEDSAVYLCASSFTGQGYGELFFGEGSRLTVL.

V gene TRBV10-2 combines with J gene TRBJ2-3; 12 nucleotides match TRBD2. The V gene end was trimmed by 4 bases and the J gene end by 6 bases; junction bases not matched to a gene: 5. Germline V gives CDR1 WSHSY, CDR2 SAAADI. The CDR3 length is 15 residues. The CDR3 here is CASSASGRGGDTQYF. The CDR3 region has the DNA TGCGCCAGCAGTGCTAGCGGGAGGGGTGGTGATACGCAGTATTTT.

The rearrangement links TRBV28 to TRBJ2-7; D uncertain. CDR3 size: 12 residues. Between the trimmed V and J ends, which lost 3 bases and 6 bases, there was a span of 9 bases. Germline values: CDR1 MDHEN, CDR2 SYDVKM. The CDR3 loop reads CASSFQASEQYF. For the CDR3, the DNA is TGTGCCAGCAGTTTTCAGGCCTCCGAGCAGTACTTC.

This chain links TRBV30 with TRBJ2-3; 8 bases agree with TRBD1. CDR3 length: 14 residues. Germline CDR1 and CDR2: GTSNPN and SVGIG (reference sequence). J lost 2 bases, V lost 2 bases, and 3 bases had no gene match. This CDR3 reads CAWSRDRSTDTQYF. CDR3 sequence (DNA): TGTGCCTGGAGTAGGGACAGGTCCACAGATACGCAGTATTTT.

CDR3 sequence: CASSLGRVVQETQYF. The CDR3, as DNA: TGTGCCAGCAGCCTGGGCAGGGTCGTCCAAGAGACCCAGTACTTC. V gene TRBV14 combines with J gene TRBJ2-5; TRBD1 might be the D (5 bases). This CDR3 is built from 15 residues. CDR1 is SGHDN and CDR2 is FVKESK in the germline V gene. The ends were cut back, 4 bases at V and 1 base at J, with 13 bases in the middle.

The chain carries TRBV9 and TRBJ1-6; perhaps TRBD1 as D (6 bases). CDR1 SGDLS and CDR2 YYNGEE come from the germline V gene. The length of the CDR3 is 15 residues. Trimming removed 4 bases from V and 7 bases from J, with 15 bases in between. The CDR3 DNA sequence: TGTGCCAGCAGCTCCCGCCCAGGGGACAATTCACCCCTCCACTTT. Translation: CASSSRPGDNSPLHF.

The V call is TRBV7-6, the J call TRBJ1-1; 7 bases map to TRBD1. The germline V gene has CDR1 SGHVS and CDR2 FNYEAQ. The V segment lost 3 bases and the J segment 4 bases; nucleotides outside the gene matches: 14. This CDR3 has 17 residues. The chain's CDR3 is CASSFYRGHPPGTEAFF. The CDR3 bases are TGTGCCAGCAGCTTCTACAGGGGCCACCCTCCAGGCACTGAAGCTTTCTTT. Full variable domain (missing parts from reference TRBV7-6 and TRBJ1-1): GAGVSQSPRYKVTKRGQDVALRCDPISGHVSLYWYRQALGQGPEFLTYFNYEAQQDKSGLPNDRFSAERPEGSISTLTIQRTEQRDSAMYRCASSFYRGHPPGTEAFFGQGTRLTVV.

This clone turned up a few times. The rearrangement links TRBV7-2 to TRBJ2-2, with TRBD2 matching 8 bases. The length of the CDR3 is 17 residues. Trimming cost V 0 bases and J 0 bases; bases outside gene matches: 3. The germline V gene has CDR1 SGHTA and CDR2 FQGNSA. The CDR3 sequence is CASSLAWREANTGELFF. In nucleotides, the CDR3 is TGTGCCAGCAGCTTAGCGTGGCGGGAGGCGAACACCGGGGAGCTGTTTTTT.

The V and J genes are TRBV5-1 and TRBJ1-1; D may be TRBD1 (5 bases). CDR3 length equals 14 residues. Germline CDR1 and CDR2: SGHRS and YFSETQ. V lost 2 bases to trimming and J lost 5 bases, with 13 bases between them. CDR3 coding DNA: TGCGCCAGCAGCTTACGCCCGGAGGGGACTGAAGCTTTCTTT. Translation: CASSLRPEGTEAFF. The full variable domain, in which reference TRBV5-1 and TRBJ1-1 provide the parts outside the CDR3, is KAGVTQTPRYLIKTRGQQVTLSCSPISGHRSVSWYQQTPGQGLQFLFEYFSETQRNKGNFPGRFSGRQFSNSRSEMNVSTLELGDSALYLCASSLRPEGTEAFFGQGTRLTVV.

This chain links TRBV3-1 (or the pseudogene TRBV3-2) with TRBJ2-2; TRBD2 matches at 10 bases. This CDR3 has 15 amino acids. V dropped 2 bases and J dropped 6; count of bases not matched to a gene: 3. Germline loops: CDR1 LGHDT, CDR2 YNNKEL (reference sequence). The chain's CDR3 is CASSQPSGSPGELFF. The DNA for the CDR3 is TGTGCCAGCAGCCAACCTAGCGGGAGCCCCGGGGAGCTGTTTTTT.

This clone was picked up a small number of times. The CDR3: CASSSGTPHTEAFF. In nucleotides, the CDR3 is TGCGCCAGCAGCTCCGGGACACCTCACACTGAAGCTTTCTTT. The chain uses TRBV5-1 and TRBJ1-1; TRBD1 is a possible D gene (6 bases). The germline V gene encodes CDR1 SGHRS and CDR2 YFSETQ. This CDR3 region has 14 residues. V was clipped by 3 bases and J by 3 bases, with 12 bases between them.

This CDR3 is CASSRHSAGDEKLFF. CDR3 sequence (DNA): TGTGCCAGCAGCCGCCATTCGGCCGGGGATGAAAAACTGTTTTTT. The chain is built from TRBV7-2 and TRBJ1-4; no clear D. The CDR3 sequence is 15 residues long. V lost 5 bases and J lost 6, with 16 bases in between. CDR1 is SGHTA and CDR2 is FQGNSA in the germline V gene. The full variable domain, rest sourced from reference TRBV7-2 and TRBJ1-4, is GAGVSQSPSNKVTEKGKDVELRCDPISGHTALYWYRQSLGQGLEFLIYFQGNSAPDKSGLPSDRFSAERTGGSVSTLTIQRTQQEDSAVYLCASSRHSAGDEKLFFGSGTQLSVL.

V usage is TRBV28 and J usage is TRBJ1-2; a possible D gene is TRBD1 (6 bases). This CDR3 is built from 13 residues. In germline, CDR1 is MDHEN, CDR2 SYDVKM. The V end was cut by 5 bases, the J end by 4 bases, with 11 bases between. The CDR3 region has the DNA TGTGCCAGCAGTCCGGGGGGCTCCTATGGCTACACCTTC. Residues: CASSPGGSYGYTF.

The chain couples TRBV19 to TRBJ2-2; a possible D gene is TRBD1 (6 bases). V lost 0 bases and J lost 6, with 11 bases in between. CDR3 length equals 15 residues. CDR1 and CDR2 from the germline V gene are LNHDA and SQIVND (reference sequence). The DNA of the CDR3 is TGTGCCAGTAGTATAGACAGGGGTAAGGCCGGGGAGCTGTTTTTT. This encodes CASSIDRGKAGELFF.

The table lists this clone with a count of one. This chain joins TRBV10-3 and TRBJ2-1; 10 positions match TRBD2. Germline CDR1 ENHRY, CDR2 SYGVKD. V was clipped by 6 bases and J by 0 bases; unmatched bases: 5. This CDR3 region has 16 residues. CDR3 in amino acids: CAIREASGSSYNEQFF. The CDR3, as DNA: TGTGCCATCAGGGAGGCTAGCGGGAGCTCCTACAATGAGCAGTTCTTC.

The rearrangement links TRBV10-3 to TRBJ2-1; 7 positions match TRBD1. With 10 bases clipped from V and 3 bases from J, the junction kept 3 bases outside the gene matches. Germline loops: CDR1 ENHRY, CDR2 SYGVKD. The CDR3 length is 12 residues. The CDR3 nucleotides are TGTGCCACCGGGACAGACTACAATGAGCAGTTCTTC. Translation gives CATGTDYNEQFF.

The chain recombines TRBV9 with TRBJ2-3, with no clear D. The CDR3 loop spans 13 amino acids. From germline, CDR1 is SGDLS and CDR2 YYNGEE. V was trimmed by 3 bases and J by 6 bases, leaving 11 bases between them. The CDR3 sequence: CASSAPSRDTQYF. For the CDR3, the DNA is TGTGCCAGCAGCGCCCCCTCCCGGGATACGCAGTATTTT.

In regard to this clone: A much larger clonotype is one base distant, so this may be a read error. V usage is TRBV27 and J usage is TRBJ1-6, with 8 bases that match TRBD1. The V gene's germline CDR1 is MNHEY and CDR2 SMNVEV (reference sequence). This CDR3 region has 14 residues. The V segment lost 6 bases and the J segment 7 bases; nucleotides outside the gene matches: 5. The CDR3 DNA reads TGTGCCAGCAGCCCTAGGACAGGGAATTCACCCCTCCACTTT. This sequence encodes CASSPRTGNSPLHF.

The V gene is TRBV27, the J gene TRBJ1-6; the D gene is possibly TRBD1 (5 bases). The CDR3 is made up of 14 amino acids. The V and J ends lost 5 bases and 11 bases respectively, with 16 bases between them. Germline V lookup: CDR1 MNHEY, CDR2 SMNVEV (reference sequence). This CDR3 reads CASSAWTPRAPLHF. DNA for the CDR3: TGTGCCAGCAGTGCATGGACACCCAGGGCACCCCTCCACTTT.

This clone has just one count. The J gene is TRBJ2-7, the V gene TRBV20-1, with 11 bases lining up with TRBD2. Losses at the gene ends were 3 bases for V and 2 bases for J; bases not matched to a gene: 6. The CDR3 contains 15 residues. The germline V gene has CDR1 DFQATT and CDR2 SNEGSKA (reference sequence). CDR3 nucleotide sequence: TGCAGTGCTAGTCCCTCTAGCGGGGGGACCTACGAGCAGTACTTC. Residues: CSASPSSGGTYEQYF.

The V and J genes are TRBV19 and TRBJ1-2; D gene uncertain. Germline CDR1 is LNHDA and CDR2 is SQIVND (reference sequence). V was pared by 4 bases and J by 7 bases, with 10 bases between. CDR3 length: 12 amino acids. CDR3 sequence (DNA): TGTGCCAGTAGTAACGGACTTAGTGGCTACACCTTC. Protein product: CASSNGLSGYTF.

J is TRBJ2-5 and V is TRBV5-4, with 9 bases that match TRBD2. The ends lost 0 bases at V and 3 bases at J; junction bases unmatched: 6. The germline CDR1 and CDR2 sequences are SGHNT and YYREEE (reference sequence). The CDR3 runs 16 residues. The CDR3 loop is CASSLGLAGKKETQYF. CDR3 bases: TGTGCCAGCAGCTTGGGGCTAGCGGGGAAAAAAGAGACCCAGTACTTC.

This clone showed up just once. The V and J genes are TRBV6-5 and TRBJ1-2; 11 positions match TRBD1. CDR1 and CDR2 (germline): MNHEY, SVGAGI. V trimming: 7 bases; J trimming: 2 bases; junction bases outside the gene matches: 3. This CDR3 contains 14 residues. In DNA, the CDR3 is TGTGCCAGCACCGGGACAGGGGGGAACTATGGCTACACCTTC. Its protein product is CASTGTGGNYGYTF.